Detailed here is one T cell receptor (beta chain). This clonotype was seen only a few times. Its cognate antigen has yet to be identified. One base away there is no much larger clone; base qualities are not given. The germline V gene specifies KGHSH as CDR1 and LQKENI as CDR2. The cysteine opens and the phenylalanine closes a CDR3 of 13 amino acids. This entry keeps only the CDR3 DNA: 39 bases, framed from base 1. After removal of 6 bases from V and 5 bases from J, the junction retains 6 bases not matched to a gene. The entry originates in a study of neurological immune-mediated disorders (dated by TCRdb to about 2019). Background for the entire study: The study compared peripheral blood TCR-beta repertoires of HTLV-I-associated myelopathy (HAM/TSP) patients, multiple sclerosis patients and healthy controls using UMI-based sequencing. The cohort included about 70 subjects: some 15 with HAM/TSP, about 34 with multiple sclerosis, and 20 healthy controls. Longitudinal samples, technical triplicates and paired sorted CD4+ and CD8+ T-cell subsets, alongside PBMC samples, were included among the 90 to 130 TCR-beta libraries.

Broad study findings and their caveats: No identical CDR3 amino acid sequences were shared among expanded clones across subjects, suggesting private TCR-beta repertoires in all groups. The highest TCR clonal expansion was observed in HAM/TSP patients, whereas the lowest was observed in MS patients, even when compared with healthy controls.

Sorted-subset TCR libraries were prepared from over 850,000 sorted CD4+ or CD8+ T cells. PBMCs were separated from peripheral blood using Ficoll-Hypaque density gradient centrifugation and then cryopreserved in liquid nitrogen. Paired sorted CD4+ and CD8+ subsets came from healthy controls, HAM/TSP patients and MS patients. cDNA was synthesized by template-switch 5'RACE using a primer carrying a 10-nucleotide random unique molecular identifier by which each TCR transcript was tagged. Every sequencing run yielded over 160 million TCR-beta sequences covering 15-18 subjects. The RNeasy kit was used for extraction of total RNA. TCR-beta VDJ regions were amplified with primers for the TCR constant region and the 5'RACE anchor, using the KAPA Real-time Library Amplification kit. A first PCR added sample indexes and Illumina adaptors, after which a second PCR increased the library yield. The roughly 650 bp TCR product was size-selected on a 2% E-gel SizeSelection system after Ampure bead purification. Before pooling, library quality was checked on a Bioanalyzer, concentration was measured with Qubit, and libraries were quantified with the Kapa Library Quantification kit. An Illumina HiSeq 2500 was used to sequence the libraries paired-end at 2 x 150 bp. To increase sequence diversity, 25-30% phiX was spiked into each library pool. Turning to the authors' computational methods: Quality-filtered reads were processed with the UMI-based MiGEC pipeline, and over 80% of raw TCR sequences were removed by the MiGEC pipeline during error correction. IMGT germline references were used for aligning VDJ genes, and each clonotype was defined as a unique CDR3 amino acid sequence together with its V-J genes. Clonal expansion, Shannon diversity, and CDR3 relatedness (CalcPairwiseDistances, ClusterSamples) were evaluated with VDJtools, and phylogenetic trees were built with CLCbio workbench. Using coefficient-of-variation modelling across technical triplicates, the study counted a clone as expanded if it had at least 8 unique UMIs. Using fastp trimming at Q25 and MiXCR clonotype assembly, TCRdb reanalyzed the public sequencing data and kept in-frame beta chains. When rows share a CDR3 protein, they turn into one entry using the most common DNA and genes. V and J calls and clone size were set by TCRdb, not the authors. A total of approximately 27,000 distinct CDR3 sequences appear in this sample, around a quarter of them only once. The ten largest clones take up 25% to 30% of the sample.

The chain couples TRBV18 to TRBJ2-5, and 7 junction bases match TRBD1. This TCR was sampled from a man in his forties or fifties with HTLV-1-associated myelopathy (HAM/TSP). Sequencing was performed on CD4+ T cells from blood. The CDR3 region has the sequence CASSQDRRETQYF. The nucleotides read TGTGCCAGCTCTCAGGACAGGCGGGAGACCCAGTACTTC.